The next 15 T cell receptor beta chains were all read from a single sample in a study of post-analysis software for immune sequencing data. The study's findings and limits: Several TRBV segments were more frequent in patients than controls; TRBV5-6, TRBV5-1 and TRBV20-1 belonged to this group.

The antigens these receptors bind are not known. TCR beta cDNA libraries included unique molecular identifiers. Each CDR3 protein gets one entry after TCRdb re-called the PCR reads with MiXCR. The sample carries hundreds of thousands of distinct CDR3 sequences, roughly 50% recorded once. The sample was blood. The receptors originated from a girl under 18 with multiple sclerosis.

The rearrangement joins TRBV29-1 to TRBJ2-1, with TRBD2 matching 7 bases. With V trimmed by 1 base and J by 7 bases, 10 bases remained unmatched. The CDR3 spans 15 residues. The V gene's germline CDR1 is SQVTM and CDR2 ANQGSEA. CDR3 region: CSVEGRGRGLNEQFF. The DNA for the CDR3 is TGCAGCGTTGAAGGGCGCGGGAGAGGATTGAATGAGCAGTTCTTC.

In this sample, this clonotype turned up a few times. V and J are TRBV25-1 and TRBJ2-3, with D hard to call. There are 16 residues in the CDR3. Germline V CDR1 and CDR2: MGHDK, SYGVNS. Trimming took 8 bases from V and 2 from J, leaving 20 bases between them. Written as DNA, the CDR3 is TGTGCCAGCTCCTCCCGGCTCCAGGCCTACACAGATACGCAGTATTTT. It encodes CASSSRLQAYTDTQYF.

V and J are TRBV29-1 and TRBJ2-7; a possible D gene is TRBD1 (5 bases). CDR3 length: 11 residues. V gave up 4 bases and J gave up 4 bases, with 8 bases separating them. In germline, CDR1 is SQVTM, CDR2 ANQGSEA. The CDR3 DNA reads as TGCAGCGTTGGGGGCGAATACGAGCAGTACTTC. Translating it yields CSVGGEYEQYF.

The chain combines TRBV20-1 with TRBJ2-3, with 8 bases aligning to TRBD2. The CDR3 is made up of 15 amino acids. CDR1 DFQATT and CDR2 SNEGSKA come from the germline V gene (reference sequence). Trimming removed 1 base from V and 3 bases from J; junction bases left unmatched: 6. CDR3 sequence reads: CSARGTSLGTDTQYF. The CDR3 coding sequence is TGCAGTGCTAGAGGGACTAGCTTGGGGACAGATACGCAGTATTTT.

V and J are TRBV7-9 and TRBJ2-4; possibly TRBD1 for D (5 bases). The J call is uncertain, as TRBJ2-7 better fits the DNA end. Germline V lookup: CDR1 SEHNR, CDR2 FQNEAQ (reference sequence). This CDR3 has 15 residues. As DNA, the CDR3 is TGTGCCAGCAGCCTGGGGCTCCAAACAGTTTCCGAGCAGTACTTC. This encodes CASSLGLQTVSEQYF.

The V and J genes are TRBV3-1 and TRBJ2-7, with 9 bases identical to TRBD1. The CDR3 spans 14 residues. Germline CDR1 LGHDT, CDR2 YNNKEL (reference sequence). With 1 base clipped from V and 7 bases from J, the junction kept 5 bases outside the gene matches. CDR3 protein: CASSQGDRALEQYF. The CDR3, as DNA: TGTGCCAGCAGCCAAGGGGACAGGGCTCTGGAGCAGTACTTC.

The chain recombines TRBV7-9 with TRBJ1-2; 8 nucleotides line up with TRBD1. The V gene end was trimmed by 5 bases and the J gene end by 7 bases; junction bases not matched to a gene: 9. Germline-derived CDR1 and CDR2 are SEHNR and FQNEAQ (reference sequence). The CDR3 has 14 residues. CDR3 in amino acids: CASSGQGGPLGYTF. The CDR3 coding sequence is TGTGCCAGCAGCGGACAGGGCGGTCCCCTTGGCTACACCTTC.

The V gene is TRBV5-1, the J gene TRBJ2-7, with 10 bases identical to TRBD2. V lost 5 bases and J lost 6; bases outside the gene matches: 5. Germline CDR1 reads SGHRS; CDR2 reads YFSETQ. CDR3 size: 13 residues. The CDR3 nucleotides read TGCGCCAGCAGGGAAGTAGCGGGAGGCGAGCAGTACTTC. Amino acid sequence: CASREVAGGEQYF.

The chain couples TRBV12-3 or TRBV12-4 to TRBJ2-3; 10 bases align to TRBD2. CDR3 length: 16 amino acids. The V and J ends lost 3 bases and 5 bases, in that order; junction bases with no gene match: 8. The CDR3 bases are TGTGCCAGCAGTTTCCCCCTAGCGGGAGCTGTAGATACGCAGTATTTT. Protein sequence: CASSFPLAGAVDTQYF.

In the case of this clonotype: Since a much larger clone is just one base distant, this may be a read error. The chain is built from TRBV6-5 and TRBJ2-7; maybe TRBD1 (5 bases). CDR1 and CDR2 from the germline V gene are MNHEY and SVGAGI. The CDR3 is 13 residues long. The V gene lost 2 bases and the J gene lost 2 bases, with 7 bases spanning the gap. CDR3 nucleotide sequence: TGTGCCAGCAGTTACGGGGCAACCTACGAGCAGTACTTC. This gives the protein CASSYGATYEQYF.

This clonotype was observed a few times. The rearrangement joins TRBV3-1 to TRBJ2-7, with D perhaps matching TRBD1 (6 bases). Between the trimmed V and J ends, which lost 2 bases and 3 bases, there was a span of 8 bases. Germline CDR1 reads LGHDT; CDR2 reads YNNKEL (reference sequence). The CDR3 runs 13 residues. This CDR3 is CASSQTTGYEQYF. CDR3 DNA: TGTGCCAGCAGCCAAACGACAGGCTACGAGCAGTACTTC.

At least ten counts were recorded for this clonotype. The DNA for the CDR3 is TGCAGCGTTGGGACAGATACGCAGTATTTT. The encoded protein is CSVGTDTQYF. This chain uses TRBV29-1 with TRBJ2-3; no definite D call. There are 10 residues in the CDR3. V was trimmed by 4 bases and J by 3 bases, leaving 2 bases between them. In germline, CDR1 is SQVTM, CDR2 ANQGSEA.

V and J are TRBV29-1 and TRBJ1-6; possibly TRBD1 for D (6 bases). CDR1 is SQVTM and CDR2 is ANQGSEA in the germline V gene. The CDR3 runs 13 residues. The V and J ends lost 4 bases and 8 bases respectively, with 12 bases between them. In DNA form, the CDR3 reads TGCAGCGTTGCCGACAGGCCCGATTCACCCCTCCACTTT. It yields the protein CSVADRPDSPLHF.

The rearrangement uses TRBV27 and TRBJ2-1; unclear D gene. V was clipped by 6 bases and J by 0 bases, with 15 bases between them. Germline values: CDR1 MNHEY, CDR2 SMNVEV (reference sequence). The CDR3 is made up of 16 amino acids. For the CDR3, the DNA is TGTGCCAGCAGCATGATCGGAGAAGGCTCCTACAATGAGCAGTTCTTC. Translation: CASSMIGEGSYNEQFF.

This chain connects TRBV12-3 or TRBV12-4 to TRBJ1-5; D perhaps matches TRBD1 (5 bases). V dropped 8 bases and J dropped 6 bases, with 11 bases sitting between them. This CDR3 is built from 12 residues. The CDR3 DNA sequence: TGTGCCAGCGGGGGGGGAGGTCAGCCCCAGCATTTT. Translating gives CASGGGGQPQHF.